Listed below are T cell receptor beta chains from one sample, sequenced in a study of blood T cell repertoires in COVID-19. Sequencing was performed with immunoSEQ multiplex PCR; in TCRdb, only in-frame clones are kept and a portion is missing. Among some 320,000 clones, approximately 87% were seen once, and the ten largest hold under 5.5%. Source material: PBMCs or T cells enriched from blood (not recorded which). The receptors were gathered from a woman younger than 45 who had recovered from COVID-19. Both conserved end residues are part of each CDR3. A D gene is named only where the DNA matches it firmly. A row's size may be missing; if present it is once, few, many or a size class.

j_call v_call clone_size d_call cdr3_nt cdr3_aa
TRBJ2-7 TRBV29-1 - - TGCAGCGTTACGGGGAGGGGGTTGTCCTACGAGCAGTACTTC CSVTGRGLSYEQYF
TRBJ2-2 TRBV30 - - TGTGCCTGGAGTATGCGCACCGGGGAGCTGTTTTTT CAWSMRTGELFF
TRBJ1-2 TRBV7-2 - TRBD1 TGTGCCAGCAGCCCCATAGTAGACAGGGCCGGCTATGGCTACACCTTC CASSPIVDRAGYGYTF
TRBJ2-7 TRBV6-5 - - TGTGCCAGCAACCCGCAGTCCTCCTACGAGCAGTACTTC CASNPQSSYEQYF
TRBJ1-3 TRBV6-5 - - TGTGCCAGCAGGAACCAAGGACTGGGAAACACCATATATTTT CASRNQGLGNTIYF
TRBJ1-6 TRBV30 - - TGTGCCTGGAGTGTACGGGTCAGGGCCAATGCTTCCAATTCACCCCTCCACTTT CAWSVRVRANASNSPLHF
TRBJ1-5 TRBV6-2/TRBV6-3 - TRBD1 TGTGCCAGCAGTACCACAGGGGATGGCAATCAGCCCCAGCATTTT CASSTTGDGNQPQHF
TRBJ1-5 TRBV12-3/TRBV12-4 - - TGTGCCAGCAGTTTTCGCCAGTATCAGCCCCAGCATTTT CASSFRQYQPQHF
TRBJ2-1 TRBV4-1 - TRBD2 TGCGCCAGCAGCGCAGCGGACTTGGGGGGGGGCAATGAGCAGTTCTTC CASSAADLGGGNEQFF
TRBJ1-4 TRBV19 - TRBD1 TGTGCCAGCACACAGGGGGAGACACTGTTTTTT CASTQGETLFF
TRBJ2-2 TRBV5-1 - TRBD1 TGCGCCAGCAGCATCGACGGGACAGGGAATTCCGGGGAGCTGTTTTTT CASSIDGTGNSGELFF
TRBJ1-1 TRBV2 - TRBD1 TGTGCCAGCGGGGCGACAGGGATCTCCACTGAAGCTTTCTTT CASGATGISTEAFF
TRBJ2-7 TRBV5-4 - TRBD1 TGTGCCAGCAGCTGGGGACAGGGTAACTTCTACGAGCAGTACTTC CASSWGQGNFYEQYF
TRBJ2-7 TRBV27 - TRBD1 TGTGCCAGCAGTCCCACAGGGGGCCGCCACGAGCAGTACTTC CASSPTGGRHEQYF
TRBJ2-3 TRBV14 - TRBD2 TGTGCCAGCAGCCAAGAGAAGCGGGGACTCACAGATACGCAGTATTTT CASSQEKRGLTDTQYF
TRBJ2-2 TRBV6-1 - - TGTGCCAGCAGTGAAGAAAGTTATGCGGACGGGGAGCTGTTTTTT CASSEESYADGELFF
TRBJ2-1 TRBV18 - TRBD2 TGTGCCAGCTCCCGACTAGCGGGGGGGCCTGAGGTTCCCTACAATGAGCAGTTCTTC CASSRLAGGPEVPYNEQFF
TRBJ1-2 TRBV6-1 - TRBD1 TGTGCCAGCAGTGAGGCAGGGGGCAAAGATGGCTACACCTTC CASSEAGGKDGYTF
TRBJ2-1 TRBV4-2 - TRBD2 TGTGCCAGCAGCCGAGCGGGGGCGGAAGATGAGCAGTTCTTC CASSRAGAEDEQFF
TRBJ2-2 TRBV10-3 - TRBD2 TGTGCCATCAGTGAGTCGGGGAGGGGCAGGACGAACACCGGGGAGCTGTTTTTT CAISESGRGRTNTGELFF
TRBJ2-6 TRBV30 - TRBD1 TGTGCCTGGAGTGGAAAGATCGGGACAGATGGGGCCAACGTCCTGACTTTC CAWSGKIGTDGANVLTF
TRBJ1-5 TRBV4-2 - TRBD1 TGTGCCAGCAGCCAAGATCGGGACAGGGACCAGCCCCAGCATTTT CASSQDRDRDQPQHF
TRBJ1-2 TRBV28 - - TGTGCCAGCAGTAGTCAGGGTCCTAACTATGGCTACACCTTC CASSSQGPNYGYTF
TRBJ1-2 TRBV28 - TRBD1 TGTGCCAGCAGTTTATTACAGGGGGCGAAATATGGCTACACCTTC CASSLLQGAKYGYTF
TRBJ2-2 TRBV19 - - TGTGCCAGTAGTGTTTGGCCACCCCGGGACACCTCCCCAACCGGGGAGCTGTTTTTT CASSVWPPRDTSPTGELFF
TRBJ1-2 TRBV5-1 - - TGCGCCAGCAGCCAGGGCCCATATGGCTACACCTTC CASSQGPYGYTF
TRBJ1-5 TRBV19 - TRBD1 TGTGCCAGTAGTATAGACGGGACAGGGGGACGGCAGCCCCAGCATTTT CASSIDGTGGRQPQHF
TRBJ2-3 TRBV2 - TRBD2 TGTGCCAGCAGTGCCACTAGCGGGGGGCACCTATCTAGCACAGATACGCAGTATTTT CASSATSGGHLSSTDTQYF
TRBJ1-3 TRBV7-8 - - TGTGCCAGCAGCCCCCAGCGGGACCCTGGAAACACCATATATTTT CASSPQRDPGNTIYF
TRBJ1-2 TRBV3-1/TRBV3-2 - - TGTGCCAGCAGCCAAGAAAGGCAGGGTATATATGGCTACACCTTC CASSQERQGIYGYTF
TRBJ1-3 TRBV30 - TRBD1 TGTGCCTGGAGGGGACAGGGGGTGGGTGGAAACACCATATATTTT CAWRGQGVGGNTIYF
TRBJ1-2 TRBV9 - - TGTGCCAGCAGCCCCCGTTTAGAGTATGGCTACACCTTC CASSPRLEYGYTF
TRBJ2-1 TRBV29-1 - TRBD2 TGCAGCGTCCCAGGGACTAGCGGGGGGCCATCCTACAATGAGCAGTTCTTC CSVPGTSGGPSYNEQFF
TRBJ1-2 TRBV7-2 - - TGTGCCAGCAGCTTAGCCTGGGGCCCGTACACCTTC CASSLAWGPYTF
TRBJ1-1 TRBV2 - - TGTGCCAGCAGTGAAGTAGTAGGGGGAACTGAAGCTTTCTTT CASSEVVGGTEAFF
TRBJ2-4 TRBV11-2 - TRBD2 TGTGCCAGCAGCCTAAGACTAGCGGGGGAACTAGCCAAAAACATTCAGTACTTC CASSLRLAGELAKNIQYF
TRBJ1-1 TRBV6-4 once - TGTGCCAGCAGTGCCTTTGCAGGGGCGAACACTGAAGCTTTCTTT CASSAFAGANTEAFF
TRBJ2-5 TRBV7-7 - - TGTGCTAGCAGCTTGGTACTTCAAGAGACCCAGTACTTC CASSLVLQETQYF
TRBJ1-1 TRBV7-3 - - TGTGCCAGCAGCAAAGGAGGCAGTAACACTGAAGCTTTCTTT CASSKGGSNTEAFF
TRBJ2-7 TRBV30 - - TGTGCCTGGTTAAATTGGGGACACTACGAGCAGTACTTC CAWLNWGHYEQYF
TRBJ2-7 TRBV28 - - TGTGCCGCCAGCGAAGGAGGGCGGGGGCACCCCTACGAGCAGTACTTC CAASEGGRGHPYEQYF
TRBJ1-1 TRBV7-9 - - TGTGCCAGCAGCCCCGAGACTGAAGCTTTCTTT CASSPETEAFF
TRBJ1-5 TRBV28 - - TGTGCCAGCAGGATCCAGGGGATTGGGCGCAATCAGCCCCAGCATTTT CASRIQGIGRNQPQHF
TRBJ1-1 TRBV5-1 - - TGCGCCAGCAGCTTCTTGGGCGCTGAAGCTTTCTTT CASSFLGAEAFF
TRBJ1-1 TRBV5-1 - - TGCGCCAGCAGCTTGGGCCAGGAAACGGAAGCTTTCTTT CASSLGQETEAFF
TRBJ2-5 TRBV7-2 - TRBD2 TGTGCCAGCACCGAAACGGGGGGGGAGACCCAGTACTTC CASTETGGETQYF
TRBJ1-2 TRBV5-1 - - TGCGCCAGCAGCGTGGATTGGAGCTATGGCTACACCTTC CASSVDWSYGYTF
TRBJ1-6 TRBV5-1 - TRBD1 TGCGCCAGCAGCCCCGGACAGGCGGACTATAATTCACCCCTCCACTTT CASSPGQADYNSPLHF